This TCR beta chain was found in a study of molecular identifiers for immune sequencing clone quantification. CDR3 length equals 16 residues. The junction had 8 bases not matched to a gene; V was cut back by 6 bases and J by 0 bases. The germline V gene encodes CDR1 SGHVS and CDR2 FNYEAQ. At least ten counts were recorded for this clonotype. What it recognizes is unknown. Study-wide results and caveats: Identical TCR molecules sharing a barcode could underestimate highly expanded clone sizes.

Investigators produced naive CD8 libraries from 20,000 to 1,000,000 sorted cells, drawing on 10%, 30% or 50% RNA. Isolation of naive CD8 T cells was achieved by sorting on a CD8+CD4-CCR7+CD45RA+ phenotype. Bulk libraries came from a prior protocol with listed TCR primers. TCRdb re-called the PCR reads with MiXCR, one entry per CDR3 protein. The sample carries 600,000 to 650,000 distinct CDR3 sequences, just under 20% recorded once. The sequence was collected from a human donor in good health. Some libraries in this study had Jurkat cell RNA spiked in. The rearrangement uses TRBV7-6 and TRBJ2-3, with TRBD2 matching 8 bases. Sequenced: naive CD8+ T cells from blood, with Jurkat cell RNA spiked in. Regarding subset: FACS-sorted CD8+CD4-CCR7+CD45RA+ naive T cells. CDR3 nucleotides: TGTGCCAGCAGTCTGGGGGCGGGGGGAAGCACAGATACGCAGTATTTT. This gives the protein CASSLGAGGSTDTQYF. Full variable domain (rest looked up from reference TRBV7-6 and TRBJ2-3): GAGVSQSPRYKVTKRGQDVALRCDPISGHVSLYWYRQALGQGPEFLTYFNYEAQQDKSGLPNDRFSAERPEGSISTLTIQRTEQRDSAMYRCASSLGAGGSTDTQYFGPGTRLTVL.